This entry concerns a single T cell receptor beta chain. A read error may be the cause here, since a much bigger clone is one base away. A sample-barcoded 5' primer and a J-beta primer mix were used in a second PCR of about 6 to 12 cycles. MiXCR, applied by TCRdb to the 5' RACE reads, yields one record per CDR3 protein. The table has some 930,000 distinct CDR3 sequences, just under 30% seen once. V gave up 1 base and J gave up 13 bases, with 11 bases separating them. This CDR3 region has 12 residues. This record comes from a study of blood T cells in healthy people across ages. The data also belong to a second study, concerning T cells of mothers and their children. That paper states: Roughly 6 children, together with their three healthy Caucasian mothers, made up the donors. It was found that thymic selection shapes TCR recombination output similarly in related and unrelated pairs.

The chain joins TRBV12-3 or TRBV12-4 to TRBJ2-1; D remains ambiguous. The receptor was isolated from a woman aged 40 to 55 in good health. Sequenced input: blood. The CDR3 loop reads CASSLVVETQFF. Written as DNA, the CDR3 is TGTGCCAGCAGTTTAGTAGTGGAGACCCAGTTCTTC.